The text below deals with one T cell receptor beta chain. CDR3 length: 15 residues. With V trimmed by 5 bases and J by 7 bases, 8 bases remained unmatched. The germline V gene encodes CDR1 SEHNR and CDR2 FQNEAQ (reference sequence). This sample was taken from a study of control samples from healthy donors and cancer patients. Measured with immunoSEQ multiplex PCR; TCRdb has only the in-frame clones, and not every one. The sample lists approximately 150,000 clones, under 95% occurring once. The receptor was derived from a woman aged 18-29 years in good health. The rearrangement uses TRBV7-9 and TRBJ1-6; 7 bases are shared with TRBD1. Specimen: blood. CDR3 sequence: CASSPTSGGNSPLHF. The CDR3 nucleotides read TGTGCCAGCAGCCCCACGTCAGGGGGAAATTCACCCCTCCACTTT.